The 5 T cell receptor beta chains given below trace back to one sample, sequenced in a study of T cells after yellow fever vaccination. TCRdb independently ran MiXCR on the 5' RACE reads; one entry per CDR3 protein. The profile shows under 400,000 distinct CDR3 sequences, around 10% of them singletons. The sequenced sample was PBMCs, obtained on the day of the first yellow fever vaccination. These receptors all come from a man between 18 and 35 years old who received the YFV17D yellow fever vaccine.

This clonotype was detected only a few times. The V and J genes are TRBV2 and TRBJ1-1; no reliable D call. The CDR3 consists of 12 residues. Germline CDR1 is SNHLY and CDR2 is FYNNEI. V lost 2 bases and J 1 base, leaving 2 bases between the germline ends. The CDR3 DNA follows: TGTGCCAGCAGTGAACAGAACACTGAAGCTTTCTTT. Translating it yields CASSEQNTEAFF. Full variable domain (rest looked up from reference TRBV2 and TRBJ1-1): EPEVTQTPSHQVTQMGQEVILRCVPISNHLYFYWYRQILGQKVEFLVSFYNNEISEKSEIFDDQFSVERPDGSNFTLKIRSTKLEDSAMYFCASSEQNTEAFFGQGTRLTVV.

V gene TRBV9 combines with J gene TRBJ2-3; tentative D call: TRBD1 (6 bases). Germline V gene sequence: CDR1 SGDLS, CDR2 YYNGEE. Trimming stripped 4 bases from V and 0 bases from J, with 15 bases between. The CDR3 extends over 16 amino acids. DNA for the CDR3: TGTGCCAGCAGCCGGTCCCGGGACATTAGCACAGATACGCAGTATTTT. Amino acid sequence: CASSRSRDISTDTQYF. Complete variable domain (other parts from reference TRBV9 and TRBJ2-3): DSGVTQTPKHLITATGQRVTLRCSPRSGDLSVYWYQQSLDQGLQFLIQYYNGEERAKGNILERFSAQQFPDLHSELNLSSLELGDSALYFCASSRSRDISTDTQYFGPGTRLTVL.

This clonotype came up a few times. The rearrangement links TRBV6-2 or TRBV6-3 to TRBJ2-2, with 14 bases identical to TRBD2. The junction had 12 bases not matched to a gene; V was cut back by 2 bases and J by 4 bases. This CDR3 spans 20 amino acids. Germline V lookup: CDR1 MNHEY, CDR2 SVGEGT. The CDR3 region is CASSYAGLAGVLVLTGELFF. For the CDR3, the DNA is TGTGCCAGCAGTTACGCGGGACTAGCGGGGGTCTTAGTCCTCACCGGGGAGCTGTTTTTT.

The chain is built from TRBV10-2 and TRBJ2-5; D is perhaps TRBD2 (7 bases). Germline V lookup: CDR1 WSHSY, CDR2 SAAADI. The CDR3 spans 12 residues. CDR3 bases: TGCGTCAAGGGGGGGGGGGTAGAGACCCAGTACTTC. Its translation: CVKGGGVETQYF.

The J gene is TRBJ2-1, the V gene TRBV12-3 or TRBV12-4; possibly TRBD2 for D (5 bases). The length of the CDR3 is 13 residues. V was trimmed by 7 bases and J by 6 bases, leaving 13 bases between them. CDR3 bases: TGTGCCAGCAATGGTGGACTCATCAATGAGCAGTTCTTC. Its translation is CASNGGLINEQFF.